Listed here are 18 T cell receptor beta chains from one sample, sequenced in a study of graft-versus-host responses after intestinal transplantation. These receptors' antigens are unknown. Sequencing was performed with immunoSEQ multiplex PCR; in TCRdb, only in-frame clones are kept and a portion is missing. The table includes 62,000 or so clones, roughly 90% detected once. The material was unstimulated CD8+ T cells sorted from spleen or lymph node cells, obtained before transplant. Source of these receptors: a human donor who was the organ donor for an intestinal transplant.

This clone was recorded only once. The V gene is TRBV2, the J gene TRBJ2-3; D call uncertain. V was clipped by 7 bases and J by 4 bases, with 12 bases between them. The CDR3 is 13 amino acids. Germline V gene lookup returns CDR1 SNHLY and CDR2 FYNNEI. In DNA form, the CDR3 reads TGTGCCAGCATGGCGGCTGAAGCAGATACGCAGTATTTT. This codes for CASMAAEADTQYF.

The chain has TRBV5-1 and TRBJ2-5, with TRBD2 identical over 7 bases. V lost 3 bases and J lost 3; bases outside the gene matches: 11. The germline gives CDR1 SGHRS, CDR2 YFSETQ. This CDR3 is built from 16 residues. The CDR3 region is CASSSPGAGEEETQYF. For the CDR3, the DNA is TGCGCCAGCAGCTCCCCCGGGGCGGGAGAGGAAGAGACCCAGTACTTC.

This chain connects TRBV10-3 to TRBJ2-1; TRBD2 agrees at 7 bases. The CDR3 extends over 15 amino acids. CDR1 is ENHRY, CDR2 SYGVKD, per germline. J was trimmed by 1 base and V by 2 bases; bases with no gene match: 2. The CDR3 bases are TGTGCCATCAGTGAGATCGGGGGGTCCTACAATGAGCAGTTCTTC. Its protein is CAISEIGGSYNEQFF.

The gene calls are TRBV7-9 and TRBJ2-7; TRBD2 might be the D (6 bases). CDR3 length: 16 residues. The germline V and J ends were trimmed by 0 bases and 2 bases, with 14 bases remaining between them. CDR1 is SEHNR, CDR2 FQNEAQ, per germline (reference sequence). CDR3 amino acids: CASSLAPQEGPYEQYF. CDR3 nucleotide sequence: TGTGCCAGCAGCTTAGCCCCACAGGAGGGCCCCTACGAGCAGTACTTC.

The chain links TRBV5-6 to TRBJ1-5; tentative D call: TRBD1 (5 bases). Germline V gives CDR1 SGHDT, CDR2 YYEEEE. CDR3 size: 15 residues. V dropped 8 bases and J dropped 6 bases, with 21 bases sitting between them. The CDR3 nucleotides are TGTGCCAGAGTGGGGGACGGGGGTTTCGGTCAGCCCCAGCATTTT. Its protein is CARVGDGGFGQPQHF. The variable domain in full, with the rest retrieved from reference TRBV5-6 and TRBJ1-5, is DAGVTQSPTHLIKTRGQQVTLRCSPKSGHDTVSWYQQALGQGPQFIFQYYEEEERQRGNFPDRFSGHQFPNYSSELNVNALLLGDSALYLCARVGDGGFGQPQHFGDGTRLSIL.

The chain has TRBV9 and TRBJ1-1, with TRBD1 as a possible D gene (5 bases). V gave up 0 bases and J gave up 0 bases, with 9 bases separating them. The CDR3 contains 15 residues. Germline V gene data show CDR1 as SGDLS and CDR2 as YYNGEE. The CDR3 protein is CASSVADNMNTEAFF. As DNA, the CDR3 is TGTGCCAGCAGCGTAGCGGACAACATGAACACTGAAGCTTTCTTT.

V is TRBV19 and J is TRBJ2-7; D is ambiguous. Trimming shortened V by 4 bases and J by 1 base, and 14 bases separated the two germline ends. CDR1 and CDR2 from the germline V gene are LNHDA and SQIVND (reference sequence). The CDR3 contains 15 residues. The CDR3 DNA follows: TGTGCCAGTAGTAGAGGAGCGCCTGTGTCCTACGAGCAGTACTTC. This codes for CASSRGAPVSYEQYF.

The chain carries TRBV6-6 and TRBJ2-1; no definite D call. Trimming took 0 bases from V and 8 from J, leaving 8 bases between them. The CDR3 loop spans 13 amino acids. Per the germline V gene, CDR1 is MNHNY and CDR2 is SVGAGI (reference sequence). CDR3 sequence: CASSYSDSHEQFF. The CDR3 DNA reads TGTGCCAGCAGTTACTCCGATAGTCATGAGCAGTTCTTC.

The V and J genes are TRBV27 and TRBJ1-5; possibly TRBD1 for D (6 bases). The CDR3 totals 18 residues. Trimming shortened V by 6 bases and J by 1 base, and 22 bases separated the two germline ends. CDR1 and CDR2 (germline): MNHEY, SMNVEV (reference sequence). This CDR3 reads CASRVRDLGAQSNQPQHF. The CDR3 region has the DNA TGTGCCAGCAGAGTTCGGGATTTGGGGGCGCAAAGCAATCAGCCCCAGCATTTT.

The rearrangement joins TRBV10-1 to TRBJ2-1; 9 bases line up with TRBD1. Germline V gives CDR1 WNHNN, CDR2 SYGVQD (reference sequence). The CDR3 has 11 residues. Germline trimming cut 7 bases from V and 11 bases from J; bases unmatched to any gene: 3. The CDR3 bases are TGCGCCAGCAAGGGGACAGGGAAGCAGTTCTTC. It yields the protein CASKGTGKQFF.

The chain combines TRBV19 with TRBJ2-1, with 11 bases that match TRBD2. Looked up from germline, CDR1 is LNHDA and CDR2 is SQIVND (reference sequence). The V gene end was trimmed by 4 bases and the J gene end by 16 bases; junction bases not matched to a gene: 15. The CDR3 is 15 amino acids. CDR3 sequence: CASSNPSGRTPPRFF. The CDR3 region has the DNA TGTGCCAGTAGTAACCCTAGCGGGAGGACTCCTCCGCGCTTCTTC.

This clone has a single count. J is TRBJ2-5 and V is TRBV19; 10 bases map to TRBD2. Germline values: CDR1 LNHDA, CDR2 SQIVND (reference sequence). After removal of 7 bases from V and 4 bases from J, the junction contained 6 bases not matched to a gene. The CDR3 contains 14 residues. The CDR3 sequence: CASKLAGEAETQYF. CDR3 nucleotides: TGTGCCAGTAAGCTAGCGGGAGAGGCAGAGACCCAGTACTTC.

The rearrangement uses TRBV29-1 and TRBJ2-7, with 12 bases fitting TRBD2. The germline V gene encodes CDR1 SQVTM and CDR2 ANQGSEA. J lost 4 bases, V lost 4 bases, and 2 bases had no gene match. The CDR3 is 13 amino acids. Here the CDR3 reads CSVGGTSGYEQYF. The CDR3 DNA follows: TGCAGCGTTGGAGGGACTAGCGGGTACGAGCAGTACTTC.

This chain joins TRBV7-3 and TRBJ2-1; D possibly corresponds to TRBD2 (6 bases). Germline assignment: CDR1 SGHTA and CDR2 FQGTGA. The CDR3 has 15 amino acids. The ends were cut back, 6 bases at V and 9 bases at J, with 21 bases in the middle. CDR3 coding DNA: TGTGCCAGCAGGGCCTGGGACTCTCCAGACACTGAGCAGTTCTTC. Translating it yields CASRAWDSPDTEQFF.

The chain couples TRBV11-2 to TRBJ2-2; TRBD1 matches at 9 bases. Germline trimming cut 3 bases from V and 4 bases from J; bases unmatched to any gene: 9. The length of the CDR3 is 17 residues. The germline CDR1 and CDR2 sequences are SGHAT and FQNNGV. Here the CDR3 reads CASSFPTGTGSTGELFF. The CDR3 bases are TGTGCCAGCAGCTTCCCGACTGGGACAGGGTCCACCGGGGAGCTGTTTTTT.

This clone was counted a single time. The J gene is TRBJ1-3, the V gene TRBV19; the match to TRBD1 covers 7 bases. CDR3 size: 15 residues. J gave up 0 bases and V 8 bases, and 7 bases lay outside the gene matches. CDR1 and CDR2 (germline): LNHDA, SQIVND (reference sequence). CDR3 residues: CASLTWDSSGNTIYF. In DNA form, the CDR3 reads TGTGCCAGTTTAACCTGGGACAGCTCTGGAAACACCATATATTTT.

About this clone: One junction end does not reproduce the germline sequence, and a read error may be involved. This rearrangement joins TRBV18 to TRBJ1-2; a possible D gene is TRBD1 (5 bases). Germline CDR1 reads KGHSH; CDR2 reads LQKENI. The CDR3 is 15 residues long. The CDR3 spells CASSPRWGRVYDYTF. The CDR3 region has the DNA TGTGCCAGCTCACCTCGGTGGGGCAGGGTCTATGACTACACCTTC.

The chain couples TRBV10-3 to TRBJ2-7; a possible D gene is TRBD1 (6 bases). This CDR3 is built from 14 residues. The V and J ends lost 7 bases and 2 bases respectively, with 15 bases between them. Germline values: CDR1 ENHRY, CDR2 SYGVKD. CDR3 nucleotide sequence: TGTGCCATCAAAACAGGGCGTTATCCCTACGAGCAGTACTTC. As protein: CAIKTGRYPYEQYF.